The 29 T cell receptor beta chains below all came from one sample that was sequenced in a study of tumor-infiltrating lymphocytes in primary liver carcinoma. A constant-region primer primed TCR beta cDNA synthesis from 450 to 550 ng of total RNA. TCR beta libraries came from three nested multiplex PCR rounds using slightly modified ARM-PCR. In the first two PCR rounds, TRBV1-TRBV30 forward primers were paired with a C-beta reverse primer, and each round lasted 10 cycles. TCRdb recomputed calls from the multiplex PCR reads with MiXCR, one row per CDR3 protein. The sample has almost 45,000 distinct CDR3 sequences, 60% to 80% seen once; the top ten hold around two fifths. Unsorted bulk tissue of roughly 19-30 mg yielded co-extracted RNA and DNA. Material: tumor-adjacent normal liver tissue. The receptor set was obtained from a woman aged 25 to 39 with primary liver carcinoma and hepatitis B virus infection.

A note on this clonotype: A much larger clone lies one base from this, so it may be a read error. The CDR3 carries no conserved terminal phenylalanine or tryptophan, so it likely arises from a read error. V is TRBV9 and J is TRBJ2-5; 9 nucleotides line up with TRBD1. Germline lookup yields CDR1 SGDLS and CDR2 YYNGEE. After removal of 0 bases from V and 4 bases from J, the junction contained 4 bases not matched to a gene. The CDR3 sequence is 15 residues long. CDR3 in amino acids: CASSVDGQGRETQYL. CDR3 nucleotides: TGTGCCAGCAGCGTAGATGGACAGGGGAGAGAGACCCAGTACTTA.

The chain joins TRBV29-1 to TRBJ1-4; D is possibly TRBD1 (6 bases). The length of the CDR3 is 14 residues. The germline V gene has CDR1 SQVTM and CDR2 ANQGSEA. CDR3 sequence reads: CRVTSTGLSEKLFF. The CDR3 DNA is TGCAGGGTTACGAGCACAGGGCTTTCTGAAAAACTGTTTTTT.

This clonotype is medium-sized. The chain carries TRBV4-2 and TRBJ1-2; the D gene is possibly TRBD1 (5 bases). This CDR3 contains 15 residues. Germline V gene lookup returns CDR1 LGHNA and CDR2 YNFKEQ. V was trimmed by 1 base and J by 2 bases, leaving 11 bases between them. This CDR3 reads CASSQGQGPNYGYTF. Here the CDR3 DNA reads TGTGCCAGCAGCCAAGGTCAGGGCCCGAACTATGGCTACACCTTC.

A remark on this clonotype: It is likely a read error, because the conserved phenylalanine at the end of the CDR3 is missing. J is TRBJ1-1 and V is TRBV10-2, with 9 bases aligning to TRBD1. The CDR3 contains 15 residues. V lost 8 bases and J lost 5; bases outside the gene matches: 12. The germline V gene has CDR1 WSHSY and CDR2 SAAADI. In nucleotides, the CDR3 is TGCGCCAGCTCTTGGGAGGCACAGGGGGCGACTGAAGCTTTCCTT. This gives the protein CASSWEAQGATEAFL.

Comments on this clonotype: At one of its ends the junction is not consistent with the germline gene, which may arise from a read error. The chain joins TRBV12-3 or TRBV12-4 to TRBJ1-1; no clear D gene. This CDR3 spans 13 amino acids. CDR3 region: CANSPPRRTEAFF. For the CDR3, the DNA is TGTGCCAACAGTCCGCCCAGGCGGACTGAAGCTTTCTTT.

The chain links TRBV7-8 to TRBJ2-7, with D possibly matching TRBD2 (6 bases). Trimming pared 5 bases from V and 11 bases from J, leaving 22 bases between. Germline V gene lookup returns CDR1 SGHVS and CDR2 FQNEAQ. The CDR3 is made up of 14 amino acids. The CDR3 protein is CASSPTRSSYEEYF. Written as DNA, the CDR3 is TGTGCCAGCAGCCCGACTAGGAGCTCCTACGAAGAGTACTTC.

The chain is built from TRBV27 and TRBJ2-1; 10 bases map to TRBD2. The germline V gene has CDR1 MNHEY and CDR2 SMNVEV (reference sequence). The CDR3 covers 13 residues. Trimming removed 4 bases from V and 13 bases from J; junction bases left unmatched: 7. CDR3 sequence (DNA): TGTGCCAGCAGTTCCGCTGGACTAGCGGAACAGTTCTTC. Protein: CASSSAGLAEQFF.

About this clonotype itself: The DNA is omitted, as the CDR3 cannot be located on it reliably, and the CDR3 follows TCRdb's listing. The chain combines TRBV11-3 with TRBJ2-3; the table's D call TRBD2 went unverified against the DNA. CDR1 SGHNT and CDR2 YENEEA come from the germline V gene. The CDR3 comprises 19 residues, both ends counted. The CDR3: CVSSLGFGAGAGGTDTQFF.

Points on this clonotype: A clone one base away is much larger, so this may be a read error. The chain carries TRBV21-1 and TRBJ2-7; the table's D call of TRBD1 was not tested on the DNA. TRBV21-1 is a pseudogene segment. The CDR3 covers 16 residues. The CDR3 DNA is TGTGCCAGCAGTTTTAATTTAGGGGACAGGGCTTTCGAGCGGTACTTC. Amino acid sequence: CASSFNLGDRAFERYF.

The table lists this clonotype with many counts. CDR3 region: CASSESHRGNTEAFF. In DNA, the CDR3 is TGCGCCAGCAGTGAGTCCCACAGGGGAAACACTGAAGCTTTCTTT. The chain joins TRBV10-2 to TRBJ1-1, with TRBD1 matching over 7 bases. The CDR3 runs to 15 residues. V trimming: 0 bases; J trimming: 2 bases; junction bases outside the gene matches: 3. Germline V lookup: CDR1 WSHSY, CDR2 SAAADI.

J is TRBJ2-4 and V is TRBV11-2, with 8 bases lining up with TRBD2. From germline, CDR1 is SGHAT and CDR2 FQNNGV. CDR3 size: 15 residues. The J segment lost 3 bases and the V segment lost 5 bases, leaving 6 bases of the junction unmatched. The CDR3 loop reads CASSPRGLVKNIQYF. DNA for the CDR3: TGTGCCAGCAGCCCAAGGGGACTAGTCAAAAACATTCAGTACTTC.

About this clonotype itself: The junction departs from the called germline gene at one end, perhaps through a read error. The rearrangement uses TRBV11-2 and TRBJ2-1; tentatively, D is TRBD2 (6 bases). Germline-derived CDR1 and CDR2 are SGHAT and FQNNGV. The CDR3 totals 13 residues. This CDR3 reads CASSRGTWNERFF. In nucleotides, the CDR3 is TGTGCCAGCAGCCGGGGGACGTGGAATGAGCGGTTCTTC.

J is TRBJ2-3 and V is TRBV20-1; D is ambiguous. With the DNA end fitting TRBJ1-5 better, the J assignment may be wrong. This CDR3 comprises 13 residues. Germline lookup yields CDR1 DFQATT and CDR2 SNEGSKA (reference sequence). The CDR3 sequence is CSASRRASDTQHF. The CDR3 region has the DNA TGCAGTGCTAGTAGGAGGGCCTCAGATACGCAGCATTTT.

This clonotype was found a few times. This could be a read error, since a much larger clone is one nucleotide away. The genes are TRBV7-9 and TRBJ2-7; D is possibly TRBD2 (5 bases). Germline CDR1 reads SEHNR; CDR2 reads FQNEAQ (reference sequence). V was pared by 5 bases and J by 6 bases, with 17 bases between. The CDR3 has 14 amino acids. As DNA, the CDR3 is TGTGCCAGCAGCACCATTTACGGGAAGGGCGAGCAGTACTTC. Translation gives CASSTIYGKGEQYF.

Regarding this clonotype: A much larger clone lies a single base off, so this may be a read error. The V and J genes are TRBV6-4 and TRBJ2-1, with D uncertain. This CDR3 comprises 13 residues. Germline assignment: CDR1 MRHNA and CDR2 SNTAGT. In DNA form, the CDR3 reads TGTGCCAGCAGTGTCGGGCCCCTCAATGAGGAGTTCTTC. Translated, it gives CASSVGPLNEEFF.

Details on this clonotype: A much larger clone differs by one base, so this may be a read error. CDR3 in DNA: TGTCCCAGCAGTTCAGGGGTGATTACCAAAAACATTCAGTACTTC. This gives the protein CPSSSGVITKNIQYF. This chain joins TRBV7-9 and TRBJ2-4; a weak D match, TRBD1 (6 bases). CDR1 SEHNR and CDR2 FQNEAQ come from the germline V gene (reference sequence). The CDR3 has 15 residues. Using reference TRBV7-9 and TRBJ2-4 for the parts outside the CDR3, the full variable domain is DTGVSQNPRHKITKRGQNVTFRCDPISEHNRLYWYRQTLGQGPEFLTYFQNEAQLEKSRLLSDRFSAERPKGSFSTLEIQRTEQGDSAMYLCPSSSGVITKNIQYFGAGTRLSVL.

Turning to this clonotype: The junction shows a germline mismatch at one end, possibly a read error. The chain is built from TRBV4-3 and TRBJ2-2; D might be TRBD2 (5 bases). Germline CDR1 LGHNA, CDR2 YSLEER. The CDR3 length is 13 residues. The chain's CDR3 is CDSSSMGVGELFF. CDR3 nucleotide sequence: TGCGACAGCAGCTCCATGGGAGTCGGGGAGCTGTTTTTT.

Points on this clonotype: Mismatch with germline at one junction end may stem from a read error. The chain joins TRBV6-5 to TRBJ2-7; maybe TRBD2 (6 bases). This CDR3 region has 16 residues. Germline CDR1 MNHEY, CDR2 SVGAGI. CDR3 bases: TGTGCCAGCAGTTTCTCCCCGCACAGACTAGTCTACGAGCAGTATTTC. Translating gives CASSFSPHRLVYEQYF.

This clonotype was counted ten times or more. This chain uses TRBV7-8 with TRBJ1-2, with 8 bases fitting TRBD1. The CDR3 loop spans 19 amino acids. CDR1 is SGHVS, CDR2 FQNEAQ, per germline. With 0 bases clipped from V and 7 bases from J, the junction kept 19 bases outside the gene matches. CDR3 sequence reads: CASSLATPKGGGQETGYTF. In DNA form, the CDR3 reads TGTGCCAGCAGCTTAGCCACCCCGAAGGGGGGGGGACAGGAGACTGGCTACACCTTC.

Regarding this clonotype: Lacking the conserved final phenylalanine or tryptophan, this CDR3 likely reflects a read error. No DNA is shown, since the ends of the CDR3 on it are uncertain; the CDR3 is the one TCRdb lists. This rearrangement joins TRBV11-2 to TRBJ1-2; the listed D gene, TRBD1, was not tested against the DNA. Germline V CDR1 and CDR2: SGHAT, FQNNGV. The CDR3 spans 13 residues, counting both ends. CDR3 sequence reads: CASAQGGGGGYAY.

For this clonotype: Its ends do not fully match the called genes, so a read error is possible. DNA for the CDR3: TGTGCCAGCAGCTTAAACGTGAACACCGGGGAGCTGTTCTTT. Residues: CASSLNVNTGELFF. The chain carries TRBV11-3 and TRBJ2-2; a weak D match, TRBD2 (5 bases). Germline assignment: CDR1 SGHNT and CDR2 YENEEA. CDR3 length: 14 amino acids. The full variable domain, completed using reference TRBV11-3 and TRBJ2-2, is EAGVVQSPRYKIIEKKQPVAFWCNPISGHNTLYWYLQNLGQGPELLIRYENEEAVDDSQLPKDRFSAERLKGVDSTLKIQPAELGDSAVYLCASSLNVNTGELFFGEGSRLTVL.

This clonotype is medium-sized within its sample. This chain links TRBV5-4 with TRBJ1-5; perhaps TRBD1 as D (5 bases). The CDR3 is 16 residues long. Germline loops: CDR1 SGHNT, CDR2 YYREEE (reference sequence). Trimming removed 0 bases from V and 2 bases from J, with 12 bases in between. The CDR3: CASSLDGGTGNQPQHF. The CDR3 DNA follows: TGTGCCAGCAGCTTGGATGGGGGTACGGGCAATCAGCCCCAGCATTTT.

To note about this clonotype: Because the CDR3 is missing its conserved closing phenylalanine or tryptophan, this is likely a read error. This rearrangement joins TRBV28 to TRBJ2-1; D unresolved. Trimming pared 5 bases from V and 4 bases from J, leaving 3 bases between. The germline CDR1 and CDR2 sequences are MDHEN and SYDVKM. CDR3 size: 11 residues. In DNA, the CDR3 is TGTGCCAGCAGTCCGTACAATGAGCAGTTCCTC. Residues: CASSPYNEQFL.

Remarks on this clonotype: At one end the junction does not follow the germline gene, possibly because of a read error. This chain joins TRBV7-8 and TRBJ2-3; 10 bases are shared with TRBD2. Looked up from germline, CDR1 is SGHVS and CDR2 is FQNEAQ. The CDR3 loop spans 16 amino acids. CDR3 sequence: CASSSGAGGPGDAQYF. CDR3 in DNA: TGTGCCAGTAGCTCAGGAGCGGGAGGGCCTGGTGATGCGCAGTATTTT.

For this clonotype: This likely comes from a read error, as the CDR3 has no conserved phenylalanine or tryptophan at its end. The V and J genes are TRBV12-3 or TRBV12-4 and TRBJ2-1; D unclear. The CDR3 contains 14 residues. The CDR3 region has the DNA TGTGCCAGCAGTTTAGCGGCTGGGGTCAATGAACAGTTCTTG. It is translated as CASSLAAGVNEQFL.

As for this clonotype: The junction and the germline gene differ at one end; a read error may be behind it. This chain joins TRBV11-2 and TRBJ1-2, with a possible D match to TRBD1 (5 bases). This CDR3 is built from 13 residues. CDR1 and CDR2 from the germline V gene are SGHAT and FQNNGV. CDR3 DNA: TGTGCCAGCACTCAGGGAGGGGATGGAGGCTACAAGTTC. It yields the protein CASTQGGDGGYKF. The full variable domain, with the rest looked up from reference TRBV11-2 and TRBJ1-2, is EAGVAQSPRYKIIEKRQSVAFWCNPISGHATLYWYQQILGQGPKLLIQFQNNGVVDDSQLPKDRFSAERLKGVDSTLKIQPAKLEDSAVYLCASTQGGDGGYKFGSGTRLTVV.

On this clonotype: The junction does not match germline at one end; this may be a read error. The chain employs TRBV14 and TRBJ2-3; TRBD1 or TRBD2 may be the D gene (5 bases each). CDR3 length: 16 residues. In germline, CDR1 is SGHDN, CDR2 FVKESK. This chain's CDR3 is CANSLLGTTSTDTQYF. Here the CDR3 DNA reads TGTGCCAACAGCCTCCTGGGGACGACAAGCACAGATACGCAGTATTTT.

To note about this clonotype: The junction shows a germline mismatch at one end, possibly a read error. The chain has TRBV6-6 and TRBJ1-4; D unresolved. Germline-derived CDR1 and CDR2 are MNHNY and SVGAGI (reference sequence). This CDR3 spans 14 amino acids. CDR3 region: CASSYSGLVEKLFF. In DNA, the CDR3 is TGTGCCAGTAGTTATTCCGGACTGGTAGAAAAACTGTTTTTT.

This clonotype was counted many times. V is TRBV6-1 and J is TRBJ2-7; 8 nucleotides match TRBD1. J gave up 5 bases and V 4 bases, and 13 bases lay outside the gene matches. Germline CDR1 is MNHNS and CDR2 is SASEGT. This CDR3 comprises 16 residues. CDR3 sequence reads: CASSVRGRIGIHEQYF. In DNA form, the CDR3 reads TGTGCCAGCAGTGTCAGGGGGCGCATCGGCATCCACGAGCAGTACTTC.